Listed below are T cell receptor beta chains from one sample, sequenced in a study of shared clonotypes between healthy human individuals. Produced via immunoSEQ multiplex PCR; TCRdb's table is partial and in-frame only. This sample has about 1.5 million clones, with about 96% found just once. Sequencing input: naive CD4+ T cells sorted from blood. The receptor source for this set is a man aged 30 to 39 in good health. CDR3s include the opening cysteine and the closing phenylalanine or tryptophan. A D gene is named only where the DNA matches it firmly. Only some rows state a clone size, as once, few, many or a class for expanded clones.

14,NA,TRBD1,TRBV27,TRBJ2-7,TGTGCCAGCAGAGGGGACAGGTATTCCTACGAGCAGTACTTC,CASRGDRYSYEQYF
16,NA,NA,TRBV21-1,TRBJ2-1,TGTGCCGGAAATTCTAGCGGGAGCGTCTTGTACAATGAGCAGTTCTTC,CAGNSSGSVLYNEQFF
13,NA,NA,TRBV29-1,TRBJ2-2,TGCAGCGCCGGGACATCAAACACCGGGGAGCTGTTTTTT,CSAGTSNTGELFF
14,NA,TRBD2,TRBV28,TRBJ2-7,TGTGCCAGCAGTTTATCCCTAGCGGGAGGCGAGCAGTACTTC,CASSLSLAGGEQYF
11,once,NA,TRBV15,TRBJ2-7,TGTGCCACCAGCAGAGACGGCGAGCAGTACTTC,CATSRDGEQYF
15,NA,TRBD1,TRBV28,TRBJ1-5,TGTGCCAGCAGCAAAAGAGACAGGGTCAATCAGCCCCAGCATTTT,CASSKRDRVNQPQHF
16,NA,TRBD2,TRBV11-3,TRBJ2-5,TGTGCCAGCAGCTTAGGTAGCGGGAGTGGTTTGGAGACCCAGTACTTC,CASSLGSGSGLETQYF
17,NA,NA,TRBV6-1,TRBJ2-1,TGTGCCAGCAGTGGGCCGACCGGGACACGGGGAAACAATGAGCAGTTCTTC,CASSGPTGTRGNNEQFF
13,NA,NA,TRBV7-2,TRBJ2-1,TGTGCCAGCGGTCAGGGGATCTACAATGAGCAGTTCTTC,CASGQGIYNEQFF
18,NA,TRBD2,TRBV4-2,TRBJ2-7,TGTGCCAGCAGCCAAGATCTTGGGCTAGCGGGAGGCACCTACGAGCAGTACTTC,CASSQDLGLAGGTYEQYF
16,few,TRBD2,TRBV29-1,TRBJ2-1,TGCAGCGTTGCGGCGTCTCCAGGGAGGGACTACAATGAGCAGTTCTTC,CSVAASPGRDYNEQFF
17,NA,TRBD2,TRBV28,TRBJ2-7,TGTGCCAGCAGTTTAGCTAGCGGGAGCCCCCGGGACTACGAGCAGTACTTC,CASSLASGSPRDYEQYF
13,NA,NA,TRBV5-5,TRBJ1-1,TGTGCCAGCAGCTTGAACAGGGCCACTGAAGCTTTCTTT,CASSLNRATEAFF
14,NA,TRBD1,TRBV5-1,TRBJ2-1,TGCGCCAGCAGCCAAGGACAGGGGGCGGGTGAGCAGTTCTTC,CASSQGQGAGEQFF
20,NA,NA,TRBV9,TRBJ2-6,TGTGCCAGCAGCGTAGCTCCCCTACAGGCACCCTCTGCTGGGGCCAACGTCCTGACTTTC,CASSVAPLQAPSAGANVLTF
17,NA,TRBD2,TRBV5-4,TRBJ2-3,TGTGCCAGCAGCACCGGACTAGCGGGATCTTTGGCAGATACGCAGTATTTT,CASSTGLAGSLADTQYF
12,NA,NA,TRBV6-1,TRBJ2-7,TGTGCCAGCACGGTTAGCTCCTACGAGCAGTACTTC,CASTVSSYEQYF
15,NA,NA,TRBV28,TRBJ1-2,TGTGCCAGCAGTTTACTCGACAGACTTCTAGGCGGCTACACCTTC,CASSLLDRLLGGYTF
16,once,NA,TRBV28,TRBJ2-1,TGTGCCAGCAGTTTCTCACCCCTAGCGCCCTACAATGAGCAGTTCTTC,CASSFSPLAPYNEQFF
14,NA,NA,TRBV6-5,TRBJ2-6,TGTGCCAGCAGTGCCCTCTCTGGGGCCAACGTCCTGACTTTC,CASSALSGANVLTF
12,NA,NA,TRBV2,TRBJ1-5,TGTGCCACCCGGACAGGCAATCAGCCCCAGCATTTT,CATRTGNQPQHF
14,NA,NA,TRBV9,TRBJ1-2,TGTGCCAGCAGCGCTGAGCCAGGGAACTATGGCTACACCTTC,CASSAEPGNYGYTF
13,NA,NA,TRBV10-3,TRBJ2-7,TGTGCCATCAGTGATGGGCGGTTGCTTGAGCAGTACTTC,CAISDGRLLEQYF
15,NA,NA,TRBV7-7,TRBJ1-2,TGTGCTAGCAGCTTAGAACGGGGTCCCGTCTGTGGCTACACCTTC,CASSLERGPVCGYTF
14,NA,TRBD2,TRBV5-4,TRBJ2-7,TGTGCCAGCAGCTTGACTAGCGCTTCCTCCGAGCAGTACTTC,CASSLTSASSEQYF
11,NA,NA,TRBV28,TRBJ1-1,TGTGCCAGCGGGGGACACTTTGAAGCTTTCTTT,CASGGHFEAFF
11,NA,NA,TRBV11-2,TRBJ2-7,TGTGCCAGCAGCGGCAACTACGAGCAGTACTTC,CASSGNYEQYF
20,NA,NA,TRBV1,TRBJ2-3,TGCACCAGCAGCCAAGATCTGGGGCGGGGCGGAGCGAACCTCACAGATACGCAGTATTTT,CTSSQDLGRGGANLTDTQYF